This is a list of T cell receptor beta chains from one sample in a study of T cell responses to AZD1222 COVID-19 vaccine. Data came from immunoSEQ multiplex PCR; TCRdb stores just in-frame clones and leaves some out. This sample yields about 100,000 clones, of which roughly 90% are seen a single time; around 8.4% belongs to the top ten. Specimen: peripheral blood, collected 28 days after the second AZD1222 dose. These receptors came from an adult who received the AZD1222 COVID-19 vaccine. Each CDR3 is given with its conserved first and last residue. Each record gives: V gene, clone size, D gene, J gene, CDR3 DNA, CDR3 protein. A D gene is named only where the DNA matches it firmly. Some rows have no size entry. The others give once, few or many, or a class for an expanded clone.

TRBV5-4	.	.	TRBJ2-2	TGTGCCAGCAGATGGAACACCGGGGAGCTGTTTTTT	CASRWNTGELFF
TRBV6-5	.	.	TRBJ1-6	TGTGCCAGCAGTAGGGGGGTGGGAAGATCACCCCTCCACTTT	CASSRGVGRSPLHF
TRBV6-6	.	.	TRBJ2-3	TGTGCCAGCATCTCCCCGGGGGAGGATACGCAGTATTTT	CASISPGEDTQYF
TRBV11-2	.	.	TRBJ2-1	TGTGCCAGCAGCTTAGGGGACGGGGGATTCTACAATGAGCAGTTCTTC	CASSLGDGGFYNEQFF
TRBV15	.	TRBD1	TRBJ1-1	TGTGCCACCAGCAGACCTTCGTTGAGGGACAGGGGGCAAGCTGAAGCTTTCTTT	CATSRPSLRDRGQAEAFF
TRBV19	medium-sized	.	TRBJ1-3	TGTGCCAGTACCCCCCGGACGTCTGGAAACACCATATATTTT	CASTPRTSGNTIYF
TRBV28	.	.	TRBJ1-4	TGTGCCAGCAGGCCGGCGAGGACTAATGAAAAACTGTTTTTT	CASRPARTNEKLFF
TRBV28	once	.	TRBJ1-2	TGTGCCAGCTCGTTGGAGACCTATGGCTACACCTTC	CASSLETYGYTF
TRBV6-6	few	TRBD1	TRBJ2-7	TGTGCCAGCAGTTACGGACAGGAGCCGGGCTACGAGCAGTACTTC	CASSYGQEPGYEQYF
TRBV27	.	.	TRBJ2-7	TGTGCCAGCAGTGATGCAGGTCGAACCTACGAGCAGTACTTC	CASSDAGRTYEQYF
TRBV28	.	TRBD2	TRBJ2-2	TGTGCCATTAGCGGGGACCCCGGGGAGCTGTTTTTT	CAISGDPGELFF
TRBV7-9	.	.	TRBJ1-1	TGTGCCAGCAGCTTAGCCGGGGTCCTAGGGACTGAAGCTTTCTTT	CASSLAGVLGTEAFF
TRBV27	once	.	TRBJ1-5	TGTGCCAGCAGGGCGATTTGGAACAGCAATCAGCCCCAGCATTTT	CASRAIWNSNQPQHF
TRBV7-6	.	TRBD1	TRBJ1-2	TGTGCCAGCAGCCCCTTTGGACAGGGGGCGGGTGGCTACACCTTC	CASSPFGQGAGGYTF
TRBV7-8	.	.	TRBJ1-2	TGTGCCAGCAGCTTAGTGACGGATAGCTACACCTTC	CASSLVTDSYTF
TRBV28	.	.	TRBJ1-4	TGTGCCAGCAGGTCCGGGGGGCAAGACCAAAAAAAACTGTTTTTT	CASRSGGQDQKKLFF
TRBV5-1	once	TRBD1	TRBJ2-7	TGCGCCAGCAGCCCCGGACAGGGGTCCACCTACGAGCAGTACTTC	CASSPGQGSTYEQYF
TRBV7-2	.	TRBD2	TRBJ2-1	TGTGCCAGCAGCTCCATGACTAGCGGCGGGCTCAATGAGCAGTTCTTC	CASSSMTSGGLNEQFF
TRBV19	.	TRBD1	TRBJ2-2	TGTGCCAGTAGTAAGCGACAGGGGAGCACCGGGGAGCTGTTTTTT	CASSKRQGSTGELFF
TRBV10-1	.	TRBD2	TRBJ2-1	TGCGCCAGCAGTCCGACTAGCGGGAGAGCGAGCTCCTACAATGAGCAGTTCTTC	CASSPTSGRASSYNEQFF
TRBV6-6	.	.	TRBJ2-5	TGTGCCAGCAGTTACTCGGTCCAAAAAGAGACCCAGTACTTC	CASSYSVQKETQYF
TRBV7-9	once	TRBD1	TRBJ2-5	TGTGCCAGCAGCTTAGGGGCGACAGGGGAGACCCAGTACTTC	CASSLGATGETQYF
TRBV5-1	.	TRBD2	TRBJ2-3	TGCGCCAGCAGCCCTAGACTAGCGGGAGGCGATACGCAGTATTTT	CASSPRLAGGDTQYF
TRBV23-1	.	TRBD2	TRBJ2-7	TGCGCCAGCAGTCAAAAGGGACTAGCGGGATCCGCGACCCACGAGCAGTACTTC	CASSQKGLAGSATHEQYF
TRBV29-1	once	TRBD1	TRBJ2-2	TGCAGCGCATCTCGGGGTTTGGGACAGCCAGATCACACCGGGGAGCTGTTTTTT	CSASRGLGQPDHTGELFF
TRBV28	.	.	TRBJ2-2	TGTGCCAGCAGTTTTTTACGGGGAAACACCGGGGAGCTGTTTTTT	CASSFLRGNTGELFF
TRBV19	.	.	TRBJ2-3	TGTGCCAGTAGTATAGAGGCCAGGTTCGCAGATACGCAGTATTTT	CASSIEARFADTQYF
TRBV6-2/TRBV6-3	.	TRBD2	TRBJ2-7	TGTGCCAGCAGTTACCAGAGCGGGAGGGCCAGCGAGCAGTACTTC	CASSYQSGRASEQYF
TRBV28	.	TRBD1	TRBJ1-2	TGTGCCAGCACTATACAGGGGGAGGACTATGGCTACACCTTC	CASTIQGEDYGYTF
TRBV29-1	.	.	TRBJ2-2	TGCAGCGCCGACGACCGCACCGGGGAGCTGTTTTTT	CSADDRTGELFF
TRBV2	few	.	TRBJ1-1	TGTGCCAGCAGGGCGCTCCCCCGGACTGAAGCTTTCTTT	CASRALPRTEAFF
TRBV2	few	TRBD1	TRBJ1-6	TGTGCCAGCATTGGGGGACAGGGGGCTTCACCCCTCCACTTT	CASIGGQGASPLHF
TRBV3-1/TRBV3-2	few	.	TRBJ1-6	TGTGCCAGCAGCCAAGAGGAACAGGATTCACCCCTCCACTTT	CASSQEEQDSPLHF
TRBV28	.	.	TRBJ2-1	TGTGCCAGCAGTTTACTGATGGGTGAGCAGTTCTTC	CASSLLMGEQFF
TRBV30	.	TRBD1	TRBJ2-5	TGTGCCTGGAAGGCGGCAGGGGGCTGGGAGACCCAGTACTTC	CAWKAAGGWETQYF
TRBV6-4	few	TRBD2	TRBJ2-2	TGTGCCAGCAGTGACGAATTTGATACGGGAGGGAACACCGGGGAGCTGTTTTTT	CASSDEFDTGGNTGELFF
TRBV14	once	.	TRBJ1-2	TGTGCCAGCAGCCCCTCGACTCTGACTCTTCGTGGCTACACCTTC	CASSPSTLTLRGYTF
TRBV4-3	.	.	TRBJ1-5	TGCGCCAGCAGCCCGGGCCCCAGTTATAGCAATCAGCCCCAGCATTTT	CASSPGPSYSNQPQHF
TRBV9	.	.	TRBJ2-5	TGTGCCAGCGGTAGCTCCCCTCGGGGACAAGAGACCCAGTACTTC	CASGSSPRGQETQYF
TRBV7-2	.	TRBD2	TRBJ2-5	TGTGCCAGCAGCTTAGTCCTAGCGGAGTTCCTCCAAGAGACCCAGTACTTC	CASSLVLAEFLQETQYF
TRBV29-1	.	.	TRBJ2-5	TGCAGCGTCACCATTAGTGAGACCCAGTACTTC	CSVTISETQYF
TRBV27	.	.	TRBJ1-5	TGTGCCAGCAGTTTATGGGGAGTCCCCAATCAGCCCCAGCATTTT	CASSLWGVPNQPQHF
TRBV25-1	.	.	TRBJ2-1	TGTGCCAGCGGGCTAGTGGCTGAGCAGTTCTTC	CASGLVAEQFF
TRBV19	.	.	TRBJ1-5	TGTGCCAGTAGTAGAACCGGGACTGCGGGGTTTACTAAGCCCCAGCATTTT	CASSRTGTAGFTKPQHF
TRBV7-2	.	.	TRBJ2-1	TGTGCCAGCAGCCCCGCGAGGTTCAATAACAATGAGCAGTTCTTC	CASSPARFNNNEQFF